This TCR beta chain was sequenced during a study of identical twins. A single record per CDR3 protein comes from TCRdb applying MiXCR to the 5' RACE reads. The sample contains some 500,000 distinct CDR3 sequences, 14% of which appear only once. With V trimmed by 6 bases and J by 5 bases, 9 bases remained unmatched. The CDR3 spans 16 residues. The germline gives CDR1 MGHDK, CDR2 SYGVNS. This clonotype was observed many times. These data were also filed under a second study, of yellow fever vaccine responses in identical twins.

The sequencing sample was made of CD4+ T cells sorted from blood. The V gene is TRBV25-1, the J gene TRBJ2-1; TRBD1 matches at 11 bases. The receptor comes from a woman between 18 and 29 years old in good health. The CDR3: CASSINRDRGNNEQFF. In DNA, the CDR3 is TGTGCCAGCAGCATAAACCGGGACAGGGGGAACAATGAGCAGTTCTTC. The full variable domain, completed using reference TRBV25-1 and TRBJ2-1, is EADIYQTPRYLVIGTGKKITLECSQTMGHDKMYWYQQDPGMELHLIHYSYGVNSTEKGDLSSESTVSRIRTEHFPLTLESARPSHTSQYLCASSINRDRGNNEQFFGPGTRLTVL.